This T cell receptor (beta chain) originates from a study of OX40 agonist ivuxolimab in advanced cancers. On the study more broadly: People in dose escalation had one of these cancers: hepatocellular carcinoma, melanoma, renal cell or head and neck cancer. Partial response was recorded in three patients: one hepatocellular carcinoma and two cutaneous melanoma cases.

Germline V gives CDR1 LNHDA, CDR2 SQIVND (reference sequence). This CDR3 region has 14 residues. V gave up 5 bases and J gave up 2 bases, with 12 bases separating them. Clones were read by immunoSEQ multiplex PCR, and TCRdb kept only the in-frame ones, dropping some. This table has tens of thousands of clones, 80% to 90% appearing once. The material sequenced was CD4+ or CD8+ T cells sorted from blood, taken in a trial of the OX40 agonist ivuxolimab. The chain uses TRBV19 and TRBJ2-5; D may match TRBD1 or TRBD2 (6 bases each). The receptor's source is an adult with an advanced solid tumor such as melanoma, head and neck, liver or kidney cancer. Here the CDR3 DNA reads TGTGCCAGTAGTTTCGGGGGCAGTCAAGAGACCCAGTACTTC. It specifies CASSFGGSQETQYF.